This T cell receptor beta chain was obtained from a study of cytomegalovirus exposure and HLA in healthy donors. Overall study: Of the donors genotyped, several hundred in all, 75% to 90% fell in the Caucasian-associated ancestry cluster. Regarding the study as a whole: TCR beta V- and J-gene trimming, according to a later analysis, was linked to a missense DCLRE1C variant.

Remarks on this clone: No antigen is known for it.

The PCR employed 60 Vbeta primers together with 13 Jbeta primers. The method was immunoSEQ multiplex PCR; TCRdb's version includes in-frame clones alone and lacks a portion of them. Of approximately 85,000 clones listed, roughly 80% are singletons. V trimming: 6 bases; J trimming: 3 bases; junction bases outside the gene matches: 11. The CDR3 extends over 16 amino acids. CDR1 and CDR2 from the germline V gene are MNHEY and SMNVEV (reference sequence). All the people who gave samples were healthy bone marrow donors. Nominally healthy donors provided the samples, though records likely missed some immune exposures.

The clonotype was recovered from a middle-aged man in good health and CMV-seropositive. The chain recombines TRBV27 with TRBJ2-3, with 8 bases aligning to TRBD2. The specimen was PBMCs. CDR3 nucleotides: TGTGCCAGCAGGCAAAAAGCGGGAGTGTGGACAGATACGCAGTATTTT. It yields the protein CASRQKAGVWTDTQYF.